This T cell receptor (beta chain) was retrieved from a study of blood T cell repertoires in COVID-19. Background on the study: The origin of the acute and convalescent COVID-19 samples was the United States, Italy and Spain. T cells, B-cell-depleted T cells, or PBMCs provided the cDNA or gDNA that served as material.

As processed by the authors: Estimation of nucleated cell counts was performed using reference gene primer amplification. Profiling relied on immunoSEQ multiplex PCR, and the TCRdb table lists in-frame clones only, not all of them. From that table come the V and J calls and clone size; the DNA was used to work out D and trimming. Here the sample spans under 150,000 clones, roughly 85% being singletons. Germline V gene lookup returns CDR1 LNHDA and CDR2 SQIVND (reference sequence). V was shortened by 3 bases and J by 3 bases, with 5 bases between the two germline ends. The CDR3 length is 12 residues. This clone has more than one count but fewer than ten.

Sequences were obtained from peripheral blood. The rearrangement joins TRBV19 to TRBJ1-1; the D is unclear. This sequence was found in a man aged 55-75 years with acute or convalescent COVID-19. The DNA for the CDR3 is TGTGCCAGTAGTATGAGATACACTGAAGCTTTCTTT. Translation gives CASSMRYTEAFF.